This T cell receptor (beta chain) stems from a study of CD8 T cells in ankylosing spondylitis. Quantitative 5'-RACE was performed with molecular barcodes, and it yielded the TCR beta libraries. TCRdb analysed the 5' RACE reads with MiXCR anew, one entry per CDR3 protein. The data hold fewer than 400,000 distinct CDR3 sequences, with less than 9.5% observed a single time. Study findings and constraints: Some motif variants were previously reported in reactive arthritis synovial fluid and blood. Seemingly distinctive of ankylosing spondylitis blood was a TCR beta motif formed by eight highly homologous variants. As for the disease-linked clones, they showed a CD8+ phenotype and occurred at relatively low frequencies in peripheral blood.

Trimming removed 5 bases from V and 5 bases from J; junction bases left unmatched: 17. CDR1 SQVTM and CDR2 ANQGSEA come from the germline V gene. CDR3 length: 17 residues. Concerning this clonotype: Its antigen remains unknown.

This clonotype was obtained from a male donor with ankylosing spondylitis. Sequences were obtained from blood, either unsorted or a sorted T cell fraction (not recorded which). The rearrangement links TRBV29-1 to TRBJ2-1; 8 bases match TRBD2. The CDR3 sequence is CSVRKRLAGGTDNEQFF. The CDR3 DNA is TGCAGCGTTCGAAAAAGGCTCGCGGGAGGAACTGACAATGAGCAGTTCTTC.